Each of the 14 T cell receptor beta chains below was sequenced from the same sample in a study of tissue T cells after allogeneic stem cell transplantation. TCRdb's table, derived via immunoSEQ multiplex PCR, lists solely in-frame clones and lacks some. The sample records roughly 8,800 clones, roughly three fifths being singletons. The sequencing here drew on tissue from the jejunum, taken at autopsy. These receptors came from a female donor of 60 years or more with lung cancer.

A few counts support this clone. V usage is TRBV5-5 and J usage is TRBJ2-3; 10 positions agree with TRBD2. J was trimmed by 2 bases and V by 7 bases; bases with no gene match: 7. This CDR3 is built from 15 residues. Per germline, CDR1 SGHKS and CDR2 YYEKEE (reference sequence). The CDR3 here is CASGKAGGTTDTQYF. In DNA, the CDR3 is TGTGCCAGCGGCAAAGCGGGGGGGACCACAGATACGCAGTATTTT.

This clone has just a few counts. The sample has other DNA sequences that encode this CDR3 too. The V and J genes are TRBV19 and TRBJ2-3, with 7 bases aligning to TRBD2. From germline, CDR1 is LNHDA and CDR2 SQIVND (reference sequence). The CDR3 runs to 15 residues. Trimming cost V 1 base and J 2 bases; bases outside gene matches: 3. The CDR3 region is CASSIGGGSTDTQYF. In nucleotides, the CDR3 is TGTGCCAGTAGTATAGGCGGGGGATCCACAGATACGCAGTATTTT.

This clone was recorded a few times. V and J are TRBV5-1 and TRBJ2-3, with D possibly called TRBD1 or TRBD2 (5 bases each). This CDR3 spans 14 amino acids. Germline assignment: CDR1 SGHRS and CDR2 YFSETQ. V was trimmed by 0 bases and J by 5 bases, leaving 10 bases between them. The CDR3 reads CASSLGEGRDTQYF. CDR3 nucleotide sequence: TGCGCCAGCAGCTTGGGAGAGGGACGAGATACGCAGTATTTT.

V is TRBV30 and J is TRBJ1-5, with 7 bases identical to TRBD1. V shed 0 bases, J shed 3 bases, and the junction held 14 bases outside the gene matches. This CDR3 is built from 18 residues. Germline CDR1 reads GTSNPN; CDR2 reads SVGIG (reference sequence). DNA for the CDR3: TGTGCCTGGAGTGTAGGCTCAGGGGGGAATTCCTTCAATCAGCCCCAGCATTTT. This translates into CAWSVGSGGNSFNQPQHF.

This clone was seen more than once but under ten times. This chain uses TRBV3-1 (or the pseudogene TRBV3-2) with TRBJ1-6; D not certain. This CDR3 contains 9 residues. The germline CDR1 and CDR2 sequences are LGHDT and YNNKEL (reference sequence). Trimming removed 4 bases from V and 13 bases from J, with 2 bases in between. In DNA form, the CDR3 reads TGTGCCAGCAGCCTTCCCCTCCACTTT. It yields the protein CASSLPLHF.

This sequence joins TRBV15 and TRBJ1-2; no firm D call. CDR1 is LNHNV, CDR2 YYDKDF, per germline (reference sequence). The CDR3 contains 14 residues. V was clipped by 6 bases and J by 4 bases, with 15 bases between them. As DNA, the CDR3 is TGTGCCACCAGTTTTCCTTCACCCCCCTATGGCTACACCTTC. Amino acids: CATSFPSPPYGYTF.

This chain uses TRBV18 with TRBJ2-3; D is perhaps TRBD2 (5 bases). CDR3 length: 15 amino acids. V gave up 6 bases and J gave up 2 bases, with 15 bases separating them. Germline V gene sequence: CDR1 KGHSH, CDR2 LQKENI. The CDR3 sequence: CASSGEMGSTDTQYF. The CDR3 nucleotides are TGTGCCAGCTCCGGGGAAATGGGGTCCACAGATACGCAGTATTTT. Using reference TRBV18 and TRBJ2-3 for the parts outside the CDR3, the full variable domain is NAGVMQNPRHLVRRRGQEARLRCSPMKGHSHVYWYRQLPEEGLKFMVYLQKENIIDESGMPKERFSAEFPKEGPSILRIQQVVRGDSAAYFCASSGEMGSTDTQYFGPGTRLTVL.

This clone appeared a few times. The chain joins TRBV7-3 to TRBJ2-1, with 11 bases matching TRBD2. The V and J ends lost 1 base and 6 bases, in that order; junction bases with no gene match: 2. This CDR3 is built from 15 residues. Per the germline V gene, CDR1 is SGHTA and CDR2 is FQGTGA. The CDR3: CASSLSSGRANEQFF. The CDR3 DNA reads TGTGCCAGCAGCTTAAGTAGCGGGAGGGCCAATGAGCAGTTCTTC.

This rearrangement joins TRBV6-1 to TRBJ2-2; the match to TRBD2 covers 8 bases. The trim removed 5 bases at V and 3 bases at J, leaving 5 bases unmatched. Germline CDR1 MNHNS, CDR2 SASEGT. The CDR3 totals 15 residues. The CDR3 is CASSSLGRDTGELFF. As DNA, the CDR3 is TGTGCCAGCAGTTCTCTCGGGAGGGACACCGGGGAGCTGTTTTTT.

V usage is TRBV5-3 and J usage is TRBJ1-5; D is possibly TRBD1 (5 bases). TRBV5-3 is an ORF, and what it does is uncertain. The V end lost 1 base, the J end lost 4 bases, and 12 bases lay between the germline ends. This CDR3 is 15 amino acids long. The CDR3 DNA is TGTGCCAGAAGCTTGTGGGGACTTTTAAATCAGCCCCAGCATTTT. Protein product: CARSLWGLLNQPQHF.

This clone was counted a few times. The CDR3 DNA reads as TGTGCCAGCAGCTCCCTGGGCAATGAGCAGTTCTTC. Translation gives CASSSLGNEQFF. The V gene is TRBV12-3 or TRBV12-4, the J gene TRBJ2-1, with D uncertain. V lost 6 bases to trimming and J lost 6 bases, with 9 bases between them. This CDR3 is built from 12 residues.

This clone was counted only a few times. The chain combines TRBV6-1 with TRBJ2-1; TRBD1 or TRBD2 may be the D gene (5 bases each). V lost 4 bases to trimming and J lost 5 bases, with 18 bases between them. Germline CDR1 reads MNHNS; CDR2 reads SASEGT. This CDR3 region has 16 residues. The DNA of the CDR3 is TGTGCCAGCAGTGGCCGGGACGGTTCTAACAACAATGAGCAGTTCTTC. Translating gives CASSGRDGSNNNEQFF.

This chain uses TRBV6-1 with TRBJ1-3; TRBD1 aligns across 7 bases. V gave up 3 bases and J gave up 1 base; unmatched junction bases: 9. The CDR3 runs to 17 residues. CDR1 MNHNS and CDR2 SASEGT come from the germline V gene. CDR3: CASSEYRDSPSGNTIYF. The CDR3 DNA is TGTGCCAGCAGTGAGTATCGGGACAGTCCGTCTGGAAACACCATATATTTT.

The gene calls are TRBV7-2 and TRBJ1-2; unclear D gene. V gave up 0 bases and J gave up 7 bases, with 12 bases separating them. This CDR3 is built from 14 residues. Germline CDR1 and CDR2: SGHTA and FQGNSA. In DNA, the CDR3 is TGTGCCAGCAGCTTAGCGCGAAGGGCTTCTGGCTACACCTTC. Protein: CASSLARRASGYTF.